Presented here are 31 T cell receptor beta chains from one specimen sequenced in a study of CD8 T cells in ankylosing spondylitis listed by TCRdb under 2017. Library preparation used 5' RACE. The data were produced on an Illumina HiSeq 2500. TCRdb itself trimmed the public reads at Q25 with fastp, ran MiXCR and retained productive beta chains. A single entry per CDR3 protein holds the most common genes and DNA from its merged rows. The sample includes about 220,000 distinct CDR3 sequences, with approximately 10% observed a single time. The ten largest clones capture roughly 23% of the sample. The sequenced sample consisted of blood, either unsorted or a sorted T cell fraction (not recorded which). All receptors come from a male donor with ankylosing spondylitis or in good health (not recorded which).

CDR3 amino acids: CASSSTGTGGSEQYF. CDR3 nucleotide sequence: TGTGCCAGCAGCTCCACCGGGACAGGGGGCTCCGAGCAGTACTTC. The gene calls are TRBV11-2 and TRBJ2-7; TRBD1 matches 12 bases. Trimming at V came to 4 bases and at J to 6 bases, leaving 7 bases not matched to a gene. From germline, CDR1 is SGHAT and CDR2 FQNNGV. CDR3 length: 15 amino acids.

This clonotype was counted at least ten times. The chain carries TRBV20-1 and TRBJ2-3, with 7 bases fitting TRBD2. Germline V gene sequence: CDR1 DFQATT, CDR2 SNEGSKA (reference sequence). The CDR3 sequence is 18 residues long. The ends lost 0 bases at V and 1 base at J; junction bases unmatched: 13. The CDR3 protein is CSARDLRGGRGGTDTQYF. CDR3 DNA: TGCAGTGCTAGAGATCTACGCGGGGGAAGGGGAGGCACAGATACGCAGTATTTT.

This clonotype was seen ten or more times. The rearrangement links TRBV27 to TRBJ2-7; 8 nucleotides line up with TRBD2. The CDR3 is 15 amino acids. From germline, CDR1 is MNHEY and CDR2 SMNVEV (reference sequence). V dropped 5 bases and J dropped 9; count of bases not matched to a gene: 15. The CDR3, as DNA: TGTGCCAGCAGTCCCAGCGGGGGTCGCCTACTCTTGCAGTACTTC. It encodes CASSPSGGRLLLQYF.

DNA of the CDR3: TGTGCCAGCAGCGGGACTAGCGGGAGCTCCTACAATGAGCAGTTCTTC. It encodes CASSGTSGSSYNEQFF. This chain joins TRBV9 and TRBJ2-1; TRBD2 matches at 13 bases. Losses at the gene ends were 3 bases for V and 0 bases for J; bases not matched to a gene: 0. Germline V gene data show CDR1 as SGDLS and CDR2 as YYNGEE. This CDR3 is built from 16 residues.

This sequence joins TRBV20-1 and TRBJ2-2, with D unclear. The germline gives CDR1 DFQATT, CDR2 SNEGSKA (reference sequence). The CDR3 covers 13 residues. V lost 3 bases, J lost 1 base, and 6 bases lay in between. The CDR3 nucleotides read TGCAGTGCTAGTCTTCGGAACACCGGGGAGCTGTTTTTT. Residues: CSASLRNTGELFF.

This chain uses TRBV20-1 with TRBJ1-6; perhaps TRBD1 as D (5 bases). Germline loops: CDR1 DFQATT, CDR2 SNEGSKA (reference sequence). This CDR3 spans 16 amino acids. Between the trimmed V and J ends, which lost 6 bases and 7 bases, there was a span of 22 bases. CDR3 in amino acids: CSALDIQAPRNSPLHF. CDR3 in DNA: TGCAGTGCCCTAGATATACAGGCCCCCAGGAATTCACCCCTCCACTTT.

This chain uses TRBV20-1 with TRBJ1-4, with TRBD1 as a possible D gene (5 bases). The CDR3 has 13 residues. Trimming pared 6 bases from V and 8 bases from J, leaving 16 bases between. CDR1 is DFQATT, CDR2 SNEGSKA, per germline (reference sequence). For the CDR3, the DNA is TGCAGTGCGCGGGACTCCCTGAAAGAAAAACTGTTTTTT. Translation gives CSARDSLKEKLFF.

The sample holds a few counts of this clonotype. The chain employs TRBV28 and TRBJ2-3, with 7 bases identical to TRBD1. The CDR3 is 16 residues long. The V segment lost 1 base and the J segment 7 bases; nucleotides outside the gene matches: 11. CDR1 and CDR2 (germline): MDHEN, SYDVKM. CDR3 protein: CASSLSTGAGGYTQYF. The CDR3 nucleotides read TGTGCCAGCAGTTTATCCACAGGGGCCGGCGGGTATACGCAGTATTTT.

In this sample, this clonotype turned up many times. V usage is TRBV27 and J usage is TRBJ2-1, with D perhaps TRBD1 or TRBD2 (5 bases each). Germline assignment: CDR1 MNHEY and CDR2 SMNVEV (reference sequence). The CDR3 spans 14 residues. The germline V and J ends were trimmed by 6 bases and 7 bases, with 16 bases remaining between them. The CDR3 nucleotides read TGTGCCAGCAGGCTAGGGGTGGGGGTGAATGAGCAGTTCTTC. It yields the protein CASRLGVGVNEQFF.

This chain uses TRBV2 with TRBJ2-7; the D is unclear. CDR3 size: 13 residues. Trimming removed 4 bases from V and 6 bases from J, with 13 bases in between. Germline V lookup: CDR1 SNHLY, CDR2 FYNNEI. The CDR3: CASSVLLLSEQYF. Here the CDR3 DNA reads TGTGCCAGCAGTGTTCTCCTCTTAAGCGAGCAGTACTTC.

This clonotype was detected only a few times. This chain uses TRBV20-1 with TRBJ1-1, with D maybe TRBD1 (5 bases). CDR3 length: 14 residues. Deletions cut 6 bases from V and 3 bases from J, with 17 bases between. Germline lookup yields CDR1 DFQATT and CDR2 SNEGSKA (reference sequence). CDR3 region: CSASRDGGDTEAFF. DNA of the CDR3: TGCAGTGCGTCCCGGGATGGAGGGGACACTGAAGCTTTCTTT.

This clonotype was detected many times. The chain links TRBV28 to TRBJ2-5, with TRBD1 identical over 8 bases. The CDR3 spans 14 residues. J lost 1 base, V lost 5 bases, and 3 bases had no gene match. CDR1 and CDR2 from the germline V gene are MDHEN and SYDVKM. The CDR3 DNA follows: TGTGCCAGCAGTGGGGACAGGCTCCAAGAGACCCAGTACTTC. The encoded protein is CASSGDRLQETQYF. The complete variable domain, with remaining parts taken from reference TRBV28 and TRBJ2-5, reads DVKVTQSSRYLVKRTGEKVFLECVQDMDHENMFWYRQDPGLGLRLIYFSYDVKMKEKGDIPEGYSVSREKKERFSLILESASTNQTSMYLCASSGDRLQETQYFGPGTRLLVL.

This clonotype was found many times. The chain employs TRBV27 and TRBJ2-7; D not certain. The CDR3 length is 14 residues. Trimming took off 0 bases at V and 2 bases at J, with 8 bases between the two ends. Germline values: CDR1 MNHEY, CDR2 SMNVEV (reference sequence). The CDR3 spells CASSLSGFPYEQYF. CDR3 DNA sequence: TGTGCCAGCAGTTTATCAGGGTTCCCCTACGAGCAGTACTTC.

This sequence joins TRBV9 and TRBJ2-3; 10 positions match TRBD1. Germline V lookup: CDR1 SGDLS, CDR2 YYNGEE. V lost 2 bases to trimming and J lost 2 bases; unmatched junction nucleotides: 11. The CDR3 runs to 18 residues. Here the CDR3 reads CASSVAGQGSMLTDTQYF. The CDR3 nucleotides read TGTGCCAGCAGCGTCGCGGGACAGGGGTCCATGCTCACAGATACGCAGTATTTT.

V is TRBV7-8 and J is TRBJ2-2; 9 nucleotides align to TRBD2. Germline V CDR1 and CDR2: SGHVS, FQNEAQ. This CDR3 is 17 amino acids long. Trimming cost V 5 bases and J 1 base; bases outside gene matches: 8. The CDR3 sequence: CASSLPASGMNTGELFF. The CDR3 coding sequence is TGTGCCAGCAGCCTCCCCGCTAGCGGGATGAACACCGGGGAGCTGTTTTTT.

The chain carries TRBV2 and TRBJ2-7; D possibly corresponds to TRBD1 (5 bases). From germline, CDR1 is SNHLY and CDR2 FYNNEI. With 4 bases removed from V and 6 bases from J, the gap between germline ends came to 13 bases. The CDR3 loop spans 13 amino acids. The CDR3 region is CASSAVRVGEQYF. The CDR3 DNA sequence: TGTGCCAGCAGTGCTGTCAGGGTGGGCGAGCAGTACTTC.

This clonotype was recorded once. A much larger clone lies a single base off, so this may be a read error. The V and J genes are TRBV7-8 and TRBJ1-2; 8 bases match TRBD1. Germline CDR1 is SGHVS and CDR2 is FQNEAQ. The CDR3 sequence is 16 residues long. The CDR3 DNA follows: TGTGCCAGCAGCTTAACCCCAGGGGGCTCGGGCTATGGCGACACCTTC. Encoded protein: CASSLTPGGSGYGDTF.

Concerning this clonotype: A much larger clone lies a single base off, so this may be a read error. The CDR3 coding sequence is TGCAGCGTTGTTCAGGGGGCAGATGAAGCTTTCTTT. It specifies CSVVQGADEAFF. V and J are TRBV29-1 and TRBJ1-1, with 8 bases aligning to TRBD1. J gave up 7 bases and V 4 bases, and 5 bases lay outside the gene matches. The CDR3 runs 12 residues. The V gene's germline CDR1 is SQVTM and CDR2 ANQGSEA.

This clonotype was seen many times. This CDR3 is CSVDEGNYGYTF. In nucleotides, the CDR3 is TGCAGCGTTGACGAGGGCAACTATGGCTACACCTTC. The rearrangement joins TRBV29-1 to TRBJ1-2, with D hard to call. Germline CDR1 is SQVTM and CDR2 is ANQGSEA. V was pared by 3 bases and J by 2 bases, with 7 bases between. The CDR3 loop spans 12 amino acids.

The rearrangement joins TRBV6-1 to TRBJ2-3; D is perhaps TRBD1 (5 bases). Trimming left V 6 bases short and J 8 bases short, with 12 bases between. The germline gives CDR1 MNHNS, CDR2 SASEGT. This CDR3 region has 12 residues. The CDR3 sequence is CASRTAGCTQYF. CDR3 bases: TGTGCCAGCAGAACAGCAGGGTGTACGCAGTATTTT.

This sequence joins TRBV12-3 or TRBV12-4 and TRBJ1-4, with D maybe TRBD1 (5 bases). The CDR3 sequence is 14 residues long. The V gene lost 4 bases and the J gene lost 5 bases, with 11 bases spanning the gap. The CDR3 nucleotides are TGTGCCAGCAGTTCCCTCGGGACGAATGAAAAACTGTTTTTT. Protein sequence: CASSSLGTNEKLFF.

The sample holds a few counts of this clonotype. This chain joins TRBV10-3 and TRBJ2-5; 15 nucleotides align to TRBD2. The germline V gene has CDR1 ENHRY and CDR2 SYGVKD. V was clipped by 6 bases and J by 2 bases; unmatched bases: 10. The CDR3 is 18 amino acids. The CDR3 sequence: CAISGGTSGGSKQETQYF. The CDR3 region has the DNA TGTGCCATCAGCGGGGGGACTAGCGGGGGGTCTAAGCAAGAGACCCAGTACTTC.

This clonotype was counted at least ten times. In DNA, the CDR3 is TGTGCCAGCAGCCCTCGGGAAAGATTTGAGAACTATGGCTACACCTTC. It encodes CASSPRERFENYGYTF. The chain joins TRBV5-6 to TRBJ1-2; D remains unclear. The CDR3 consists of 16 residues. Trimming pared 4 bases from V and 2 bases from J, leaving 18 bases between. CDR1 is SGHDT, CDR2 YYEEEE, per germline.

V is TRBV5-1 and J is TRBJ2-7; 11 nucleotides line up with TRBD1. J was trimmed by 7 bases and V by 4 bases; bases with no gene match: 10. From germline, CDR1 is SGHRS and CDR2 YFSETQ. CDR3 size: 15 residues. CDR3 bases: TGCGCCAGCAGCCCGGACAGGGGGCGCAGGGGTGAGCAGTACTTC. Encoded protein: CASSPDRGRRGEQYF.

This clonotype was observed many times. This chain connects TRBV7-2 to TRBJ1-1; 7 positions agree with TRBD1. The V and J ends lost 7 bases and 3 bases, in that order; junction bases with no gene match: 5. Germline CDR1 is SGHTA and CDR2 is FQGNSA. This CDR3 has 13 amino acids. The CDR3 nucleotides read TGTGCCAGCACCTCGACAGGGTACACTGAAGCTTTCTTT. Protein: CASTSTGYTEAFF.

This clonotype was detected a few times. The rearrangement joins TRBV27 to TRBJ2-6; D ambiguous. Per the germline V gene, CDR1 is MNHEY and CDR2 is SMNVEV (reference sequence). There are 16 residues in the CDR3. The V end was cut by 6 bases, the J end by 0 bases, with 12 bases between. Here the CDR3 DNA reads TGTGCCAGCAGCCCCGACGGACGCTCTGGGGCCAACGTCCTGACTTTC. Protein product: CASSPDGRSGANVLTF.

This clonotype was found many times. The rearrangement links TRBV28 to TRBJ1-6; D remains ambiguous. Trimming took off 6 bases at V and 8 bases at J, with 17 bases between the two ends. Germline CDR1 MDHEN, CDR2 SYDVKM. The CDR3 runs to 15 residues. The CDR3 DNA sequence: TGTGCCAGCAGGAATTCAGGCCGCGGGTATTCACCCCTCCACTTT. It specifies CASRNSGRGYSPLHF.

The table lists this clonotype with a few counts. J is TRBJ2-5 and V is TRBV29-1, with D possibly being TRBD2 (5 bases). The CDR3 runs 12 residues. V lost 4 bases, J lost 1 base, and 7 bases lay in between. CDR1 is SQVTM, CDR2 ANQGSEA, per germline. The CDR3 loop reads CSVGGLQETQYF. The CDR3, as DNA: TGCAGCGTTGGAGGACTCCAAGAGACCCAGTACTTC. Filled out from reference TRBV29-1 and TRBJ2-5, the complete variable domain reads SAVISQKPSRDICQRGTSLTIQCQVDSQVTMMFWYRQQPGQSLTLIATANQGSEATYESGFVIDKFPISRPNLTFSTLTVSNMSPEDSSIYLCSVGGLQETQYFGPGTRLLVL.

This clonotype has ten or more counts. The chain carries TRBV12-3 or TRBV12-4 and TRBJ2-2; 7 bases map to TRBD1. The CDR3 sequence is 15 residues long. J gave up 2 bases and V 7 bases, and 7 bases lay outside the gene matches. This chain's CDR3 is CASIWGQINTGELFF. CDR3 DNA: TGTGCCAGCATTTGGGGACAGATCAACACCGGGGAGCTGTTTTTT.

In nucleotides, the CDR3 is TGTGCCAGCAGTCCTGACGGCAATAGCAATCAGCCCCAGCATTTT. It translates to CASSPDGNSNQPQHF. The chain has TRBV12-3 or TRBV12-4 and TRBJ1-5; D is undetermined. CDR3 length equals 15 residues. V dropped 5 bases and J dropped 0 bases, with 11 bases sitting between them.

The CDR3 sequence: CASRDRMGYNSPLHF. Written as DNA, the CDR3 is TGTGCCAGCAGGGACAGGATGGGGTATAATTCACCCCTCCACTTT. The rearrangement uses TRBV27 and TRBJ1-6, with TRBD1 matching over 7 bases. The CDR3 has 15 amino acids. V lost 6 bases to trimming and J lost 4 bases; unmatched junction nucleotides: 6. Germline V lookup: CDR1 MNHEY, CDR2 SMNVEV (reference sequence).